Below are 22 T cell receptor beta chains sequenced from a single sample in a study of shared clonotypes between healthy human individuals (dated by TCRdb to 2020 to 2021). Library construction relied on the immunoSEQ multiplex PCR assay. In TCRdb, the immuneACCESS table is reduced to in-frame sequences with V and J assigned. These tables do not hold every clone; where another copy was compared, an unresolved V gene accounts for under half, and the others remain unexplained. The sample data list about a million clones, and 70% to 85% of these were observed just once. Of the sample, about 0.94% falls within the top ten clones. The sequenced material came from memory CD4+ T cells from PBMCs. The cell subset or site label for this specimen denotes: CD45RA-negative fraction. All receptors derive from a young man in good health. Some clones in this sample may be carry-over from other donors' samples.

This sequence joins TRBV10-3 and TRBJ1-2; D call uncertain. The V gene lost 4 bases and the J gene lost 0 bases, with 9 bases spanning the gap. Looked up from germline, CDR1 is ENHRY and CDR2 is SYGVKD. The CDR3 runs to 14 residues. DNA for the CDR3: TGTGCCATCAGTGGAAACCCGGCTAACTATGGCTACACCTTC. As protein: CAISGNPANYGYTF.

This chain links TRBV10-3 with TRBJ1-3; no clear D. Trimming removed 4 bases from V and 0 bases from J, with 10 bases in between. Germline CDR1 reads ENHRY; CDR2 reads SYGVKD. The length of the CDR3 is 15 residues. CDR3 in amino acids: CAISGATASGNTIYF. CDR3 nucleotides: TGTGCCATCAGTGGGGCTACAGCCTCTGGAAACACCATATATTTT.

The chain employs TRBV28 and TRBJ1-5; the D is unclear. The V end lost 7 bases, the J end lost 6 bases, and 10 bases lay between the germline ends. CDR3 length: 12 residues. Germline V gene data show CDR1 as MDHEN and CDR2 as SYDVKM. As DNA, the CDR3 is TGTGCCAGCACCTCCCTGGGTCAGCCCCAGCATTTT. The encoded protein is CASTSLGQPQHF.

The V and J genes are TRBV25-1 and TRBJ2-7, with TRBD1 as a possible D gene (5 bases). The CDR3 consists of 13 residues. CDR1 and CDR2 from the germline V gene are MGHDK and SYGVNS. Trimming left V 11 bases short and J 0 bases short, with 14 bases between. The CDR3 DNA reads TGTGCCCTATTAGGGGTGGTCTCCTACGAGCAGTACTTC. Translated, it gives CALLGVVSYEQYF.

A few counts support this clone. The V call is TRBV4-1, the J call TRBJ2-7, with 13 nucleotides matching TRBD2. Trimming removed 2 bases from V and 1 base from J; junction bases left unmatched: 5. Germline CDR1 MGHRA, CDR2 YSYEKL. CDR3 size: 17 residues. CDR3 DNA: TGCGCCAGCAGCCAACACGGACTAGCGGGAGATTCCTACGAGCAGTACTTC. Amino acids: CASSQHGLAGDSYEQYF.

Of note for this clone: A much larger clone is a single base away; this may be a read error. The J gene is TRBJ2-6, the V gene TRBV29-1, with D hard to call. The CDR3 runs 16 residues. Germline V gives CDR1 SQVTM, CDR2 ANQGSEA. The CDR3 sequence is CRVEDPLLSGANVLTF. The CDR3 region has the DNA TGCAGAGTTGAAGATCCTCTTCTCTCTGGGGCCAACGTCCTGACTTTC.

This clone was detected many times. The chain joins TRBV5-6 to TRBJ2-7; 8 bases fit TRBD1. CDR1 is SGHDT and CDR2 is YYEEEE in the germline V gene. V trimming: 1 base; J trimming: 2 bases; junction bases outside the gene matches: 11. This CDR3 contains 17 residues. CDR3 nucleotides: TGTGCCAGCAGCTTGAAAAAGGACAGGGTCTGGGCCTACGAGCAGTACTTC. This sequence encodes CASSLKKDRVWAYEQYF. The full variable domain, completed using reference TRBV5-6 and TRBJ2-7, is DAGVTQSPTHLIKTRGQQVTLRCSPKSGHDTVSWYQQALGQGPQFIFQYYEEEERQRGNFPDRFSGHQFPNYSSELNVNALLLGDSALYLCASSLKKDRVWAYEQYFGPGTRLTVT.

The V and J genes are TRBV7-2 and TRBJ1-3, with a tentative D call TRBD1 (6 bases). Per germline, CDR1 SGHTA and CDR2 FQGNSA. The CDR3 extends over 16 amino acids. Trimming stripped 5 bases from V and 3 bases from J, with 17 bases between. The CDR3 here is CASSPTPGQLGNTIYF. CDR3 bases: TGTGCCAGCAGCCCTACACCGGGACAACTTGGAAACACCATATATTTT.

The chain combines TRBV11-2 with TRBJ2-1, with 9 bases matching TRBD1. Germline V gene data show CDR1 as SGHAT and CDR2 as FQNNGV. The CDR3 consists of 15 residues. V lost 4 bases to trimming and J lost 6 bases; unmatched junction nucleotides: 7. DNA for the CDR3: TGTGCCAGCAGCTCCGGACAGGGGACCCTCAATGAGCAGTTCTTC. Amino acid sequence: CASSSGQGTLNEQFF.

The J gene is TRBJ2-6, the V gene TRBV29-1, with D possibly TRBD1 on 5 matching bases. Germline assignment: CDR1 SQVTM and CDR2 ANQGSEA. Trimming took off 8 bases at V and 2 bases at J, with 31 bases between the two ends. The CDR3 sequence is 20 residues long. CDR3 amino acids: CSTVTAKPNRRITGANVLTF. The CDR3 bases are TGCAGCACAGTGACAGCTAAACCAAACCGCCGAATAACTGGGGCCAACGTCCTGACTTTC.

This clone was counted between two and nine times. The chain links TRBV4-2 to TRBJ2-1; 12 bases map to TRBD2. CDR1 LGHNA and CDR2 YNFKEQ come from the germline V gene. V trimming: 4 bases; J trimming: 9 bases; junction bases outside the gene matches: 7. There are 15 residues in the CDR3. CDR3 sequence (DNA): TGTGCCAGCAGCCCCCGACTAGCGGGAGTAGGTGAGCAGTTCTTC. It yields the protein CASSPRLAGVGEQFF.

This clone has more than one count but fewer than ten. Other DNA sequences within the sample encode an identical CDR3. V and J are TRBV7-3 and TRBJ1-1; D ambiguous. The V end lost 0 bases, the J end lost 2 bases, and 4 bases lay between the germline ends. The CDR3 is 13 amino acids. The germline V gene has CDR1 SGHTA and CDR2 FQGTGA. CDR3 residues: CASSLTGNTEAFF. In nucleotides, the CDR3 is TGTGCCAGCAGCTTAACGGGTAACACTGAAGCTTTCTTT.

This clone has ten or more counts. The chain couples TRBV7-3 to TRBJ2-1; 15 bases match TRBD2. J was trimmed by 5 bases and V by 5 bases; bases with no gene match: 10. The CDR3 extends over 18 amino acids. Germline V gives CDR1 SGHTA, CDR2 FQGTGA. The CDR3 is CASSRTGTSGRSNNEQFF. In nucleotides, the CDR3 is TGTGCCAGCAGCCGGACCGGGACTAGCGGGAGGTCGAACAATGAGCAGTTCTTC.

This clone has a single count. This rearrangement joins TRBV28 to TRBJ1-2; D remains unclear. Trimming stripped 5 bases from V and 4 bases from J, with 20 bases between. In germline, CDR1 is MDHEN, CDR2 SYDVKM. CDR3 size: 16 residues. The CDR3 is CASSPMRASRFYGYTF. In DNA, the CDR3 is TGTGCCAGCAGTCCTATGAGGGCCTCCAGATTCTATGGCTACACCTTC.

The gene calls are TRBV15 and TRBJ1-1, with no clear D. CDR1 LNHNV and CDR2 YYDKDF come from the germline V gene (reference sequence). The CDR3 loop spans 13 amino acids. V was clipped by 2 bases and J by 11 bases, with 15 bases between them. Here the CDR3 DNA reads TGTGCCACCAGCAGATCCGGAGCAGGCGGGGCTTTCTTT. It codes for CATSRSGAGGAFF.

The chain links TRBV27 to TRBJ2-7, with 8 bases fitting TRBD1. CDR3 size: 15 residues. Looked up from germline, CDR1 is MNHEY and CDR2 is SMNVEV (reference sequence). The junction had 13 bases not matched to a gene; V was cut back by 5 bases and J by 7 bases. Written as DNA, the CDR3 is TGTGCCAGCAGTCAGCTCCCGCAGGGGGCAAGGGAGCAGTACTTC. It is translated as CASSQLPQGAREQYF.

For this clone: This may come from a read error, since a much larger clone is one base off. CDR3 DNA sequence: TGTGCCAGCAGTGACCTTAGCAATCAGCCCCAGCATTTT. Protein sequence: CASSDLSNQPQHF. The J gene is TRBJ1-5, the V gene TRBV2; D ambiguous. V gave up 3 bases and J gave up 0 bases, with 3 bases separating them. CDR1 SNHLY and CDR2 FYNNEI come from the germline V gene. This CDR3 has 13 residues.

As to this clone: Other DNA variants within this sample encode the same CDR3. The chain employs TRBV18 and TRBJ1-5; D remains unclear. Germline V lookup: CDR1 KGHSH, CDR2 LQKENI. V was trimmed by 2 bases and J by 5 bases, leaving 7 bases between them. This CDR3 has 13 residues. CDR3 sequence (DNA): TGTGCCAGCTCACCAGCCGGGGATCAGCCCCAGCATTTT. This encodes CASSPAGDQPQHF.

The CDR3 nucleotides are TGCGCCAGCAGCTGGGGCACTCAAGAGACCCAGTACTTC. Amino acids: CASSWGTQETQYF. V and J are TRBV5-1 and TRBJ2-5, with D perhaps TRBD1 (5 bases). The V gene lost 3 bases and the J gene lost 2 bases, with 8 bases spanning the gap. The CDR3 runs to 13 residues. Germline values: CDR1 SGHRS, CDR2 YFSETQ.

V and J are TRBV29-1 and TRBJ2-5; weak D call: TRBD2 (7 bases). Trimming took off 7 bases at V and 5 bases at J, with 17 bases between the two ends. This CDR3 contains 13 residues. The germline gives CDR1 SQVTM, CDR2 ANQGSEA. CDR3 nucleotide sequence: TGCAGCGCCGAACGGGGGGCGCTTGAGACCCAGTACTTC. Translation gives CSAERGALETQYF.

This clone was counted ten times or more. The V call is TRBV15, the J call TRBJ1-2, with 9 bases fitting TRBD1. The trim removed 1 base at V and 1 base at J, leaving 4 bases unmatched. CDR1 and CDR2 (germline): LNHNV, YYDKDF (reference sequence). The CDR3 totals 16 residues. The CDR3 coding sequence is TGTGCCACCAGCAGAGGGGGGGACAGGGTTAACTATGGCTACACCTTC. As protein: CATSRGGDRVNYGYTF.

This clone turned up a few times. The J gene is TRBJ1-5, the V gene TRBV6-1; the match to TRBD1 covers 7 bases. CDR1 and CDR2 from the germline V gene are MNHNS and SASEGT. The V segment lost 8 bases and the J segment 9 bases; nucleotides outside the gene matches: 4. The CDR3 has 11 residues. CDR3 bases: TGTGCCAGCCGACAGGGAGGGCCCCAGCATTTT. Translation gives CASRQGGPQHF.